These T cell receptor beta chains were read from a single sample in a study of post-analysis software for immune sequencing data. TCRdb re-called the PCR reads through MiXCR, storing one row per CDR3 protein. This table holds around 440,000 distinct CDR3 sequences, roughly 45% found once. Sample: blood. The source is a girl aged 10-17 years with multiple sclerosis. The CDR3 runs from the conserved cysteine through the conserved F or W. D genes are given only for firm matches. Where a row states a size, it is once, few, many or the class of an expanded clone; other rows omit it.

v_gene: TRBV12-3/TRBV12-4; len: 14; d_gene: NA; j_gene: TRBJ2-7; abundance: few; CDR3aa: CASSFSLRGYEQYF; CDR3nt: TGTGCCAGCAGTTTTTCCCTCAGGGGCTACGAGCAGTACTTC
v_gene: TRBV24-1; len: 15; d_gene: TRBD2; j_gene: TRBJ2-1; abundance: NA; CDR3aa: CAAYWTSGATGEQFF; CDR3nt: TGTGCCGCCTACTGGACTAGCGGGGCAACGGGGGAGCAGTTCTTC
v_gene: TRBV29-1; len: 15; d_gene: NA; j_gene: TRBJ2-7; abundance: NA; CDR3aa: CSVGYWRDITYEQYF; CDR3nt: TGCAGCGTTGGGTATTGGAGGGACATCACCTACGAGCAGTACTTC
v_gene: TRBV20-1; len: 16; d_gene: NA; j_gene: TRBJ2-1; abundance: NA; CDR3aa: CSAKKGDWSSYNEQFF; CDR3nt: TGCAGTGCTAAAAAAGGTGATTGGAGCTCCTACAATGAGCAGTTCTTC
v_gene: TRBV6-6; len: 16; d_gene: TRBD1; j_gene: TRBJ1-5; abundance: NA; CDR3aa: CASSYARTGSWQPQHF; CDR3nt: TGTGCCAGCAGCTACGCCCGGACAGGGAGTTGGCAGCCCCAGCATTTT
v_gene: TRBV29-1; len: 14; d_gene: NA; j_gene: TRBJ2-1; abundance: NA; CDR3aa: CGAPGGGSYNEQFF; CDR3nt: TGCGGCGCACCAGGGGGGGGATCCTACAATGAGCAGTTCTTC
v_gene: TRBV7-2; len: 11; d_gene: NA; j_gene: TRBJ2-3; abundance: NA; CDR3aa: CASSFIDTQYF; CDR3nt: TGTGCCAGCAGCTTTATAGATACGCAGTATTTT
v_gene: TRBV9; len: 16; d_gene: NA; j_gene: TRBJ2-7; abundance: NA; CDR3aa: CASSAWDAESSYEQYF; CDR3nt: TGTGCCAGCAGCGCCTGGGACGCCGAAAGCTCCTACGAGCAGTACTTC
v_gene: TRBV7-9; len: 15; d_gene: NA; j_gene: TRBJ2-3; abundance: few; CDR3aa: CASSLRSGGTDTQYF; CDR3nt: TGTGCCAGCAGCTTACGGTCAGGGGGGACAGATACGCAGTATTTT
v_gene: TRBV20-1; len: 15; d_gene: TRBD2; j_gene: TRBJ2-7; abundance: few; CDR3aa: CSARELAGESYEQYF; CDR3nt: TGCAGTGCTAGAGAACTAGCGGGGGAGTCCTACGAGCAGTACTTC
v_gene: TRBV5-1; len: 16; d_gene: TRBD1; j_gene: TRBJ2-1; abundance: NA; CDR3aa: CASSRTGTGTYNEQFF; CDR3nt: TGCGCCAGCAGTCGCACCGGGACAGGGACCTACAATGAGCAGTTCTTC
v_gene: TRBV20-1; len: 14; d_gene: TRBD2; j_gene: TRBJ2-7; abundance: few; CDR3aa: CSARDRREASEQYF; CDR3nt: TGCAGTGCTAGAGATCGGCGGGAGGCTAGCGAGCAGTACTTC
v_gene: TRBV7-9; len: 15; d_gene: NA; j_gene: TRBJ1-1; abundance: NA; CDR3aa: CASSQTGTANTEAFF; CDR3nt: TGTGCCAGCAGCCAAACCGGGACCGCGAACACTGAAGCTTTCTTT
v_gene: TRBV7-3; len: 13; d_gene: TRBD1; j_gene: TRBJ1-2; abundance: few; CDR3aa: CASSFTGDHGYTF; CDR3nt: TGTGCCAGCAGCTTTACAGGGGATCATGGCTACACCTTC
v_gene: TRBV20-1; len: 15; d_gene: TRBD2; j_gene: TRBJ2-1; abundance: few; CDR3aa: CSVVGRGRSLNEQFF; CDR3nt: TGCAGTGTGGTAGGACGCGGGAGGAGTTTAAATGAGCAGTTCTTC
v_gene: TRBV20-1; len: 15; d_gene: NA; j_gene: TRBJ2-5; abundance: NA; CDR3aa: CSASPQGGPSNEQYF; CDR3nt: TGCAGTGCTAGTCCCCAGGGGGGGCCGAGTAATGAGCAGTACTTC
v_gene: TRBV4-1; len: 14; d_gene: TRBD2; j_gene: TRBJ2-1; abundance: NA; CDR3aa: CASSPREGSVEQFF; CDR3nt: TGCGCCAGCAGCCCCCGGGAGGGGTCAGTCGAGCAGTTCTTC
v_gene: TRBV5-5; len: 16; d_gene: TRBD2; j_gene: TRBJ2-7; abundance: few; CDR3aa: CASSLVRLAGSYEQYF; CDR3nt: TGTGCCAGCAGTTTGGTACGACTAGCGGGCTCCTACGAGCAGTACTTC
v_gene: TRBV28; len: 12; d_gene: NA; j_gene: TRBJ2-5; abundance: NA; CDR3aa: CAIRSGHNEQYF; CDR3nt: TGTGCCATCCGTAGTGGCCACAATGAGCAGTACTTC
v_gene: TRBV12-3/TRBV12-4; len: 13; d_gene: NA; j_gene: TRBJ2-7; abundance: many; CDR3aa: CASRQGVSYEQYF; CDR3nt: TGTGCCAGCAGGCAGGGAGTAAGCTACGAGCAGTACTTC
v_gene: TRBV3-1; len: 15; d_gene: TRBD1; j_gene: TRBJ2-7; abundance: NA; CDR3aa: CASSQTGDRAGEQYF; CDR3nt: TGTGCCAGCAGCCAAACTGGGGACAGGGCTGGCGAGCAGTACTTC
v_gene: TRBV5-1; len: 15; d_gene: NA; j_gene: TRBJ2-2; abundance: NA; CDR3aa: CASSLDIGEPGELFF; CDR3nt: TGCGCCAGCAGCTTGGATATAGGGGAACCCGGGGAGCTGTTTTTT
v_gene: TRBV29-1; len: 17; d_gene: TRBD2; j_gene: TRBJ2-1; abundance: NA; CDR3aa: CSVEVRSGGRRGNEQFF; CDR3nt: TGCAGCGTTGAAGTTCGATCGGGGGGGCGGCGCGGCAATGAGCAGTTCTTC
v_gene: TRBV29-1; len: 16; d_gene: NA; j_gene: TRBJ1-2; abundance: NA; CDR3aa: CSVEDRQRAGAYGYTF; CDR3nt: TGCAGCGTTGAAGATCGACAAAGGGCAGGAGCTTATGGCTACACCTTC
v_gene: TRBV29-1; len: 13; d_gene: NA; j_gene: TRBJ1-4; abundance: NA; CDR3aa: CSVATDSNEKLFF; CDR3nt: TGCAGCGTTGCTACGGACAGTAATGAAAAACTGTTTTTT